This note documents a single T cell receptor (beta chain) sequence. Its antigen remains unknown. Generated by immunoSEQ multiplex PCR, the TCRdb table keeps only in-frame clones and is missing some. The table includes hundreds of thousands of clones, 86% detected once. This sample was included in a study of cytomegalovirus exposure and HLA in healthy donors. Points from the study as a whole: It was confirmed in vitro that a few of the CMV-associated chains were specific for CMV antigens. Researchers catalogued 150 or so TCR beta chains as cytomegalovirus-associated. Rarity marked most TCR sequences, yet some public TCRs occurred in many donors.

CDR1 is MGHRA and CDR2 is YSYEKL in the germline V gene. The CDR3 totals 17 residues. Trimming cost V 2 bases and J 4 bases; bases outside gene matches: 11. V and J are TRBV4-1 and TRBJ1-1; 9 bases map to TRBD1. Sequencing was done on a sample of PBMCs. This sequence originates from a woman between 18 and 29 years old in good health and CMV-seronegative. The CDR3 spells CASSQYRTGVGTTEAFF. CDR3 sequence (DNA): TGCGCCAGCAGCCAATACAGGACAGGGGTTGGGACCACTGAAGCTTTCTTT.